This note documents a single TCR beta chain sequence. The PCR was carried out with 60 Vbeta primers and 13 Jbeta primers. TCRdb keeps only in-frame clones here, not all; method: immunoSEQ multiplex PCR. The sample shows around 94,000 clones, roughly 78% of them seen only once. This record comes from a study of cytomegalovirus exposure and HLA in healthy donors. Whole-study context: An early release of data contained approximately 80 million unique TCRs, which came from HLA-typed donors.

The donors gave bone marrow, and they were healthy. The sample taken for sequencing was PBMCs. This receptor was taken from a woman aged 40-49 years in good health and CMV-seropositive.

The CDR3 sequence is CASSEHRGTDTGELFF. The CDR3, as DNA: TGTGCCAGCAGCGAGCACAGGGGGACGGACACCGGGGAGCTGTTTTTT. This chain links TRBV5-8 with TRBJ2-2; 8 positions match TRBD1. After removal of 4 bases from V and 3 bases from J, the junction contained 8 bases not matched to a gene. The CDR3 loop spans 16 amino acids. CDR1 SGHTS and CDR2 YDEGEE come from the germline V gene.